Following are 18 T cell receptor beta chains from one sample sequenced in a study of blood T cell repertoires in COVID-19. Data came from immunoSEQ multiplex PCR; TCRdb stores just in-frame clones and leaves some out. Found here are approximately 180,000 clones, 70% to 90% of them singletons; the top ten hold 9.5% to 12%. The specimen sequenced was peripheral blood. These TCRs come from a human donor with active or convalescent COVID-19. The donor label of this sample is uncertain.

The chain carries TRBV2 and TRBJ2-1, with TRBD2 matching 9 bases. Germline CDR1 is SNHLY and CDR2 is FYNNEI. The V segment lost 2 bases and the J segment 15 bases; nucleotides outside the gene matches: 11. The CDR3 totals 14 residues. CDR3 sequence (DNA): TGTGCCAGCAGTGAAAAGTCAGGGACTAGCCGTCGGTTCTTC. Amino acid sequence: CASSEKSGTSRRFF.

V is TRBV12-5 and J is TRBJ2-7, with D perhaps TRBD1 (5 bases). Deletions cut 3 bases from V and 0 bases from J, with 6 bases between. The CDR3 is 13 residues long. The germline gives CDR1 LGHNT, CDR2 FRNRAP. The CDR3 loop reads CASGFGASYEQYF. DNA of the CDR3: TGTGCTAGTGGTTTTGGGGCCTCCTACGAGCAGTACTTC.

V and J are TRBV5-5 and TRBJ1-2, with 9 bases identical to TRBD1. This CDR3 has 14 amino acids. After removal of 4 bases from V and 3 bases from J, the junction contained 4 bases not matched to a gene. Per germline, CDR1 SGHKS and CDR2 YYEKEE (reference sequence). DNA for the CDR3: TGTGCCAGCAGCACTACAGGGGGCCACTATGGCTACACCTTC. It translates to CASSTTGGHYGYTF.

The chain carries TRBV10-2 and TRBJ2-1, with 8 bases identical to TRBD1. The CDR3 spans 14 residues. V shed 6 bases, J shed 3 bases, and the junction held 4 bases outside the gene matches. Germline CDR1 and CDR2: WSHSY and SAAADI. Here the CDR3 DNA reads TGCGCCAGCAGACCCGGGACAGGCTACAATGAGCAGTTCTTC. Amino acids: CASRPGTGYNEQFF.

The chain carries TRBV5-4 and TRBJ2-3; 10 nucleotides agree with TRBD2. Per the germline V gene, CDR1 is SGHNT and CDR2 is YYREEE (reference sequence). CDR3 length: 17 residues. V trimming: 4 bases; J trimming: 3 bases; junction bases outside the gene matches: 11. The DNA for the CDR3 is TGTGCCAGCAGCGTTCCTCTAGCGGGAGTCGCAACAGATACGCAGTATTTT. Its protein is CASSVPLAGVATDTQYF.

This chain links TRBV10-3 with TRBJ1-1; D is undetermined. Per the germline V gene, CDR1 is ENHRY and CDR2 is SYGVKD. V was pared by 8 bases and J by 3 bases, with 10 bases between. The CDR3 contains 12 residues. In DNA form, the CDR3 reads TGTGCCATCGCCGAGATGGACACTGAAGCTTTCTTT. Translating gives CAIAEMDTEAFF.

The chain links TRBV12-3 or TRBV12-4 to TRBJ1-1; 9 bases map to TRBD1. The CDR3 is made up of 12 amino acids. The V gene end was trimmed by 5 bases and the J gene end by 11 bases; junction bases not matched to a gene: 6. CDR3 coding DNA: TGTGCCAGCAGTCTTAGACAGGGGGTGGCTTTCTTT. Translating gives CASSLRQGVAFF.

The V and J genes are TRBV5-5 and TRBJ2-3; 10 nucleotides line up with TRBD2. The CDR3 length is 15 residues. Looked up from germline, CDR1 is SGHKS and CDR2 is YYEKEE (reference sequence). Trimming removed 3 bases from V and 1 base from J; junction bases left unmatched: 2. The CDR3 region has the DNA TGTGCCAGCAGCTCCGGGACTAGCGGCACAGATACGCAGTATTTT. Translated, it gives CASSSGTSGTDTQYF.

Turning to this clone: The sample contains more than one DNA sequence encoding this CDR3. J is TRBJ1-1 and V is TRBV4-1, with D possibly matching TRBD1 (6 bases). CDR1 is MGHRA, CDR2 YSYEKL, per germline. The CDR3 loop spans 15 amino acids. V dropped 1 base and J dropped 2 bases, with 11 bases sitting between them. The CDR3 protein is CASSQGGGGNTEAFF. CDR3 DNA sequence: TGCGCCAGCAGCCAAGGGGGAGGGGGAAACACTGAAGCTTTCTTT.

The gene calls are TRBV2 and TRBJ2-6; weak D call: TRBD2 (7 bases). The germline V gene has CDR1 SNHLY and CDR2 FYNNEI. V lost 5 bases, J lost 2 bases, and 13 bases lay in between. This CDR3 is 16 amino acids long. CDR3 bases: TGTGCCAGCAGTCAAAGGGGGGGAGCTGGGGCCAACGTCCTGACTTTC. Translated, it gives CASSQRGGAGANVLTF.

The rearrangement joins TRBV19 to TRBJ2-1; possible D gene TRBD1, 6 bases. Germline V gene lookup returns CDR1 LNHDA and CDR2 SQIVND (reference sequence). Trimming removed 4 bases at V and 0 bases at J, with 10 bases between. This CDR3 has 15 amino acids. The CDR3: CASSTDRLSYNEQFF. The DNA for the CDR3 is TGTGCCAGTAGTACCGACAGGCTCTCCTACAATGAGCAGTTCTTC.

The genes are TRBV7-9 and TRBJ1-4; D is possibly TRBD1 (5 bases). This CDR3 is built from 12 residues. Trimming took 11 bases from V and 5 from J, leaving 12 bases between them. Per the germline V gene, CDR1 is SEHNR and CDR2 is FQNEAQ (reference sequence). The CDR3 DNA sequence: TGTGCCGGGGCCATGGGGAATGAAAAACTGTTTTTT. It codes for CAGAMGNEKLFF.

This clone came up once. This chain connects TRBV28 to TRBJ2-5; possible D gene TRBD2, 7 bases. Trimming stripped 2 bases from V and 5 bases from J, with 15 bases between. CDR3 length: 15 residues. Germline V gene sequence: CDR1 MDHEN, CDR2 SYDVKM. Here the CDR3 reads CASSLGGGGAETQYF. In nucleotides, the CDR3 is TGTGCCAGCAGTTTAGGGGGCGGGGGCGCGGAGACCCAGTACTTC.

The rearrangement uses TRBV24-1 and TRBJ1-5, with TRBD1 matching 9 bases. Looked up from germline, CDR1 is KGHDR and CDR2 is SFDVKD. The CDR3 contains 19 residues. The V segment lost 5 bases and the J segment 6 bases; nucleotides outside the gene matches: 19. For the CDR3, the DNA is TGTGCCACCAGTGGGGTCCTGAGTAGGGACAGGGTGTTTACTCAGCCCCAGCATTTT. Its translation is CATSGVLSRDRVFTQPQHF.

This sequence joins TRBV5-1 and TRBJ1-2, with D maybe TRBD1 (6 bases). Trimming removed 0 bases from V and 1 base from J, with 13 bases in between. The length of the CDR3 is 16 residues. Germline CDR1 reads SGHRS; CDR2 reads YFSETQ. The CDR3 DNA sequence: TGCGCCAGCAGCTTGGGACAGGCGCTCGTTAACTATGGCTACACCTTC. It encodes CASSLGQALVNYGYTF.

The rearrangement joins TRBV29-1 to TRBJ2-7; TRBD2 might be the D (6 bases). The CDR3 consists of 14 residues. V lost 6 bases and J lost 6, with 21 bases in between. Per the germline V gene, CDR1 is SQVTM and CDR2 is ANQGSEA. This CDR3 reads CSVEGRMGLGEQYF. The CDR3 DNA sequence: TGCAGCGTGGAGGGGAGGATGGGTCTAGGCGAGCAGTACTTC.

CDR3 DNA: TGTGCCAGCAGTAGCGTCACGATAAACCACTCCGGTGAGCAGTTCTTC. It yields the protein CASSSVTINHSGEQFF. The chain recombines TRBV27 with TRBJ2-1, with D uncertain. V was trimmed by 5 bases and J by 9 bases, leaving 23 bases between them. Germline CDR1 reads MNHEY; CDR2 reads SMNVEV (reference sequence). The CDR3 runs 16 residues.

This chain connects TRBV30 to TRBJ2-5; 13 bases fit TRBD2. V shed 3 bases and J 4 bases; nucleotides not matched to a gene: 5. This CDR3 contains 15 residues. Per germline, CDR1 GTSNPN and CDR2 SVGIG (reference sequence). Written as DNA, the CDR3 is TGTGCCTGGAGGACTAGCGGGGGGTTAAGAGAGACCCAGTACTTC. It is translated as CAWRTSGGLRETQYF.